The 32 T cell receptor beta chains in this list originate from one sample, sequenced in a study of cytomegalovirus exposure and HLA in healthy donors (dated by TCRdb to about 2017). Libraries were constructed by the immunoSEQ multiplex PCR assay. For the multiplex PCR, a mixture combining 60 forward primers for TCR Vbeta segments and 13 reverse primers for TCR Jbeta segments was used. This is the immuneACCESS table as TCRdb keeps it, with only in-frame sequences that have V and J called. A part of the clones is gone; compared with another copy, unresolved V genes explain less than half, and the rest is unexplained. A total of around 200,000 clones appear in this sample, 82% of them only once. The ten largest make up 0.8% of the sample. Sequenced input: PBMCs. These TCRs come from a woman between 18 and 29 years old in good health and CMV-seronegative.

The DNA for the CDR3 is TGTGCCAGCAGCTTAAGTACAGGGGGGTGGACAGATACGCAGTATTTT. Residues: CASSLSTGGWTDTQYF. The rearrangement links TRBV11-2 to TRBJ2-3, with 8 bases that match TRBD1. The V segment lost 2 bases and the J segment 3 bases; nucleotides outside the gene matches: 7. This CDR3 region has 16 residues. CDR1 and CDR2 (germline): SGHAT, FQNNGV. The variable domain in full, completed from reference TRBV11-2 and TRBJ2-3, reads EAGVAQSPRYKIIEKRQSVAFWCNPISGHATLYWYQQILGQGPKLLIQFQNNGVVDDSQLPKDRFSAERLKGVDSTLKIQPAKLEDSAVYLCASSLSTGGWTDTQYFGPGTRLTVL.

This clone has a single count. Germline and junction disagree at one end, which may indicate a read error. Other nucleotide sequences from this sample produce the same CDR3. The CDR3 loop reads CASRGRRQRGVSQNIQYF. DNA of the CDR3: TGCGCCAGCAGGGGCCGGCGGCAGCGGGGGGTGAGCCAAAACATTCAGTACTTC. The chain recombines TRBV2 with TRBJ2-4, with 9 bases identical to TRBD2. Germline CDR1 reads SNHLY; CDR2 reads FYNNEI. CDR3 length: 18 amino acids.

The chain has TRBV19 and TRBJ2-5, with D tentatively TRBD1 (6 bases). V was shortened by 4 bases and J by 6 bases, with 12 bases between the two germline ends. The germline CDR1 and CDR2 sequences are LNHDA and SQIVND (reference sequence). CDR3 length equals 13 residues. CDR3 region: CASSTQGAQTQYF. As DNA, the CDR3 is TGTGCCAGTAGTACACAGGGCGCCCAGACCCAGTACTTC.

This clone was picked up a small number of times. The chain has TRBV7-2 and TRBJ1-6; D is ambiguous. This CDR3 region has 13 residues. V shed 4 bases and J shed 7 bases, with 8 bases lying between them. CDR1 SGHTA and CDR2 FQGNSA come from the germline V gene. Here the CDR3 reads CASSSRANSPLHF. In DNA form, the CDR3 reads TGTGCCAGCAGCTCGCGGGCCAATTCACCCCTCCACTTT.

The chain is built from TRBV7-8 and TRBJ1-6, with a weak D call TRBD1 (5 bases). Trimming took 3 bases from V and 6 from J, leaving 12 bases between them. Germline loops: CDR1 SGHVS, CDR2 FQNEAQ. CDR3 length equals 15 residues. The CDR3 loop is CASSFGGLGNSPLHF. As DNA, the CDR3 is TGTGCCAGCAGCTTCGGGGGTTTGGGTAATTCACCCCTCCACTTT.

The chain couples TRBV7-6 to TRBJ2-7; 13 nucleotides agree with TRBD2. In germline, CDR1 is SGHVS, CDR2 FNYEAQ. CDR3 length: 15 amino acids. Trimming removed 5 bases from V and 4 bases from J; junction bases left unmatched: 5. The CDR3 coding sequence is TGTGCCAGCAGCCACGGGACTAGCGGGATTTACGAGCAGTACTTC. Amino acid sequence: CASSHGTSGIYEQYF.

J is TRBJ2-1 and V is TRBV9, with D possibly being TRBD2 (5 bases). The CDR3 is made up of 12 amino acids. Trimming removed 0 bases from V and 8 bases from J, with 6 bases in between. The germline gives CDR1 SGDLS, CDR2 YYNGEE. In nucleotides, the CDR3 is TGTGCCAGCAGCGTAGAGAGGGATGAGCAGTTCTTC. This codes for CASSVERDEQFF. Full variable domain (missing parts from reference TRBV9 and TRBJ2-1): DSGVTQTPKHLITATGQRVTLRCSPRSGDLSVYWYQQSLDQGLQFLIQYYNGEERAKGNILERFSAQQFPDLHSELNLSSLELGDSALYFCASSVERDEQFFGPGTRLTVL.

In its sample, this clone was seen once. V usage is TRBV7-8 and J usage is TRBJ2-5; tentative D call: TRBD2 (5 bases). In germline, CDR1 is SGHVS, CDR2 FQNEAQ. The CDR3 covers 16 residues. V was cut by 4 bases and J by 1 base, with 16 bases left in between. The CDR3 nucleotides read TGTGCCAGCAGCTACGACATACTAGGACTCCAAGAGACCCAGTACTTC. Translating it yields CASSYDILGLQETQYF.

This chain uses TRBV7-3 with TRBJ1-3, with D unclear. The CDR3 has 15 amino acids. Trimming took off 4 bases at V and 0 bases at J, with 10 bases between the two ends. The germline gives CDR1 SGHTA, CDR2 FQGTGA. The CDR3 bases are TGTGCCAGCAGCTCTCGCGGTCGCTCTGGAAACACCATATATTTT. This translates into CASSSRGRSGNTIYF.

The sample holds one count of this clone. The CDR3 end shows no conserved phenylalanine or tryptophan, and so a read error is likely. V is TRBV9 and J is TRBJ1-4; D unresolved. Germline V gene data show CDR1 as SGDLS and CDR2 as YYNGEE. The V end was cut by 1 base, the J end by 6 bases, with 13 bases between. The CDR3 contains 15 residues. Here the CDR3 reads CASSVLGAAHEKLFL. The CDR3 DNA follows: TGTGCCAGCAGCGTACTAGGTGCGGCTCATGAAAAACTGTTTCTT.

The rearrangement joins TRBV7-2 to TRBJ2-3; 9 bases align to TRBD2. Germline values: CDR1 SGHTA, CDR2 FQGNSA. Germline trimming cut 1 base from V and 2 bases from J; bases unmatched to any gene: 7. The CDR3 is 17 residues long. The CDR3 here is CASSLGDSGGLTDTQYF. CDR3 nucleotide sequence: TGTGCCAGCAGCTTAGGGGATAGCGGGGGACTCACAGATACGCAGTATTTT.

This chain uses TRBV6-1 with TRBJ2-4, with TRBD1 matching 12 bases. The CDR3 contains 18 residues. V lost 1 base to trimming and J lost 2 bases; unmatched junction nucleotides: 6. The V gene's germline CDR1 is MNHNS and CDR2 SASEGT. CDR3 loop: CASSEELWDRGPKNIQYF. The CDR3, as DNA: TGTGCCAGCAGTGAAGAATTATGGGACAGGGGGCCCAAAAACATTCAGTACTTC.

The chain links TRBV7-9 to TRBJ1-5; 10 bases are shared with TRBD1. CDR3 length: 16 residues. Germline loops: CDR1 SEHNR, CDR2 FQNEAQ (reference sequence). The ends lost 1 base at V and 7 bases at J; junction bases unmatched: 7. The DNA of the CDR3 is TGTGCCAGCAGCTTAGATAGGGGACAGGGGAAGCAGCCCCAGCATTTT. Amino acids: CASSLDRGQGKQPQHF.

This chain joins TRBV7-6 and TRBJ2-3; TRBD2 agrees at 13 bases. Per germline, CDR1 SGHVS and CDR2 FNYEAQ. Unmatched junction bases numbered 8, after V lost 1 base and J lost 4 bases. The CDR3 consists of 18 residues. The chain's CDR3 is CASSLVRAGLAGADTQYF. The CDR3 DNA reads TGTGCCAGCAGCTTAGTACGGGCAGGACTAGCGGGGGCAGATACGCAGTATTTT.

V usage is TRBV30 and J usage is TRBJ2-1, with 11 bases aligning to TRBD2. J lost 7 bases, V lost 1 base, and 6 bases had no gene match. This CDR3 contains 15 residues. The germline V gene has CDR1 GTSNPN and CDR2 SVGIG (reference sequence). The CDR3 nucleotides read TGTGCCTGGAGTGGACTAGCGGGAAGGCAGAATGAGCAGTTCTTC. Amino acid sequence: CAWSGLAGRQNEQFF.

The chain is built from TRBV7-9 and TRBJ2-1; TRBD2 aligns across 8 bases. Germline V gene lookup returns CDR1 SEHNR and CDR2 FQNEAQ (reference sequence). The CDR3 spans 12 residues. CDR3 DNA sequence: TGTGCTCGGTCGGGAGGGAGCAATGAGCAGTTCTTC. It specifies CARSGGSNEQFF.

The V and J genes are TRBV7-2 and TRBJ2-7; 12 positions match TRBD2. From germline, CDR1 is SGHTA and CDR2 FQGNSA. Trimming took 7 bases from V and 5 from J; bases not matched to a gene: 15. This CDR3 is 17 amino acids long. The CDR3 loop reads CASILSRTSGTGDEQYF. The CDR3 DNA reads as TGTGCCAGCATTCTAAGCCGGACTAGCGGGACGGGCGACGAGCAGTACTTC.

This chain links TRBV7-8 with TRBJ2-5; TRBD2 is a possible D gene (7 bases). The ends were cut back, 5 bases at V and 4 bases at J, with 23 bases in the middle. The CDR3 sequence is 17 residues long. In germline, CDR1 is SGHVS, CDR2 FQNEAQ. The CDR3 is CASSHRPSRGPPETQYF. The CDR3 nucleotides are TGTGCCAGCAGCCATCGGCCCTCGCGGGGGCCCCCAGAGACCCAGTACTTC.

The rearrangement links TRBV30 to TRBJ2-1, with 15 positions matching TRBD2. Per the germline V gene, CDR1 is GTSNPN and CDR2 is SVGIG (reference sequence). The CDR3 runs to 15 residues. J lost 8 bases, V lost 3 bases, and 5 bases had no gene match. The CDR3 DNA follows: TGTGCCTGGAGGCCGGGACTAGCGGGAGGTGATGAGCAGTTCTTC. Its translation: CAWRPGLAGGDEQFF.

The chain couples TRBV28 to TRBJ2-7; 10 bases are a match to TRBD1. Germline trimming cut 5 bases from V and 5 bases from J; bases unmatched to any gene: 9. The CDR3 extends over 15 amino acids. In germline, CDR1 is MDHEN, CDR2 SYDVKM. The CDR3 reads CASSKTRTGGHEQYF. DNA for the CDR3: TGTGCCAGCAGTAAAACCCGGACAGGGGGTCACGAGCAGTACTTC.

This rearrangement joins TRBV6-5 to TRBJ2-1; D gene ambiguous. The CDR3 runs 14 residues. V lost 0 bases and J 4 bases, leaving 7 bases between the germline ends. Germline-derived CDR1 and CDR2 are MNHEY and SVGAGI. CDR3: CASSYSANYNEQFF. The CDR3 bases are TGTGCCAGCAGTTACTCAGCGAATTACAATGAGCAGTTCTTC.

As concerns this clone: At the DNA level, this CDR3 is encoded by other sequences in the same sample as well. The chain recombines TRBV11-2 with TRBJ2-5, with D possibly being TRBD1 (6 bases). Per the germline V gene, CDR1 is SGHAT and CDR2 is FQNNGV. The V gene lost 3 bases and the J gene lost 2 bases, with 13 bases spanning the gap. This CDR3 region has 15 residues. As DNA, the CDR3 is TGTGCCAGCAGCTTTCTAAACAGGGAACAAGAGACCCAGTACTTC. Protein product: CASSFLNREQETQYF.

The chain carries TRBV5-4 and TRBJ2-6; D is uncertain. Germline CDR1 and CDR2: SGHNT and YYREEE (reference sequence). Trimming removed 1 base at V and 2 bases at J, with 13 bases between. The CDR3 totals 17 residues. CDR3: CASSLSPGYAGANVLTF. The CDR3 nucleotides are TGTGCCAGCAGCTTGTCCCCAGGATATGCTGGGGCCAACGTCCTGACTTTC.

The V call is TRBV30, the J call TRBJ1-2, with TRBD1 matching 11 bases. The ends lost 4 bases at V and 8 bases at J; junction bases unmatched: 9. Germline V gene data show CDR1 as GTSNPN and CDR2 as SVGIG (reference sequence). This CDR3 has 14 amino acids. This CDR3 reads CAWTPGTGGAGYTF. The CDR3 DNA sequence: TGTGCCTGGACCCCCGGGACAGGGGGGGCGGGCTACACCTTC.

This chain uses TRBV5-4 with TRBJ2-7, with TRBD2 matching over 15 bases. J lost 0 bases, V lost 5 bases, and 6 bases had no gene match. In germline, CDR1 is SGHNT, CDR2 YYREEE (reference sequence). The CDR3 totals 17 residues. The DNA of the CDR3 is TGTGCCAGCAGTCTGGGACTAGCGGGAGGCCCCTCCTACGAGCAGTACTTC. This translates into CASSLGLAGGPSYEQYF.

V gene TRBV6-4 combines with J gene TRBJ2-1, with TRBD2 identical over 13 bases. Looked up from germline, CDR1 is MRHNA and CDR2 is SNTAGT. V dropped 4 bases and J dropped 6; count of bases not matched to a gene: 9. The CDR3 loop spans 17 amino acids. The chain's CDR3 is CASSASSGLAGPNEQFF. As DNA, the CDR3 is TGTGCCAGCAGTGCATCATCGGGACTAGCGGGGCCCAATGAGCAGTTCTTC.

The chain couples TRBV7-9 to TRBJ1-6; maybe TRBD1 (5 bases). The CDR3 is 15 residues long. Per germline, CDR1 SEHNR and CDR2 FQNEAQ (reference sequence). The V gene lost 1 base and the J gene lost 7 bases, with 11 bases spanning the gap. DNA of the CDR3: TGTGCCAGCAGCTTAGTTCAGGGTGGGAATTCACCCCTCCACTTT. Protein: CASSLVQGGNSPLHF.

A single count supports this clone. V and J are TRBV6-5 and TRBJ1-5; TRBD1 aligns across 7 bases. The junction had 1 base not matched to a gene; V was cut back by 4 bases and J by 1 base. The length of the CDR3 is 14 residues. CDR1 is MNHEY, CDR2 SVGAGI, per germline. The CDR3 DNA reads as TGTGCCAGCAGTTTACAGGGGAGCAATCAGCCCCAGCATTTT. It yields the protein CASSLQGSNQPQHF.

The gene calls are TRBV29-1 and TRBJ1-6; 7 bases agree with TRBD1. The CDR3 has 13 amino acids. Germline CDR1 SQVTM, CDR2 ANQGSEA. V lost 6 bases and J lost 7; bases outside the gene matches: 6. CDR3 sequence: CSVEQGMNSPLHF. The CDR3 bases are TGCAGCGTCGAACAGGGGATGAATTCACCCCTCCACTTT.

The V gene is TRBV7-8, the J gene TRBJ2-3; 7 positions agree with TRBD2. The CDR3 is 14 residues long. V shed 3 bases and J 5 bases; nucleotides not matched to a gene: 5. Germline CDR1 reads SGHVS; CDR2 reads FQNEAQ. CDR3: CASSFQAGRDTQYF. Written as DNA, the CDR3 is TGTGCCAGCAGCTTTCAAGCGGGGAGAGATACGCAGTATTTT.

DNA of the CDR3: TGTGCCAGTACGGTAGAGGCAGGGGGGACCTACGAGCAGTACTTC. It codes for CASTVEAGGTYEQYF. The chain employs TRBV19 and TRBJ2-7, with a tentative D call TRBD1 (7 bases). The germline V and J ends were trimmed by 7 bases and 2 bases, with 18 bases remaining between them. This CDR3 has 15 residues. Germline V CDR1 and CDR2: LNHDA, SQIVND (reference sequence).

The chain uses TRBV4-1 and TRBJ2-7; 10 positions match TRBD2. The CDR3 length is 15 residues. V shed 4 bases, J shed 2 bases, and the junction held 5 bases outside the gene matches. Per the germline V gene, CDR1 is MGHRA and CDR2 is YSYEKL. The CDR3 coding sequence is TGCGCCAGCAGCCTTCTACTAGCGGGAACCTACGAGCAGTACTTC. Translated: CASSLLLAGTYEQYF.